This record covers a single T cell receptor beta chain. This CDR3 is built from 14 residues. CDR1 is MDHEN, CDR2 SYDVKM, per germline. After removal of 7 bases from V and 4 bases from J, the junction contained 9 bases not matched to a gene. The record originates from a study of OX40 agonist ivuxolimab in advanced cancers. Sequenced by immunoSEQ multiplex PCR; TCRdb stores in-frame clones only, minus some. The sample yields tens of thousands of clones, about 89% seen once. This sequence originates from an adult with an advanced solid tumor such as melanoma, head and neck, liver or kidney cancer. V is TRBV28 and J is TRBJ2-7; 8 nucleotides match TRBD1. The source was CD4+ or CD8+ T cells sorted from blood, collected in a trial of the OX40 agonist ivuxolimab. In nucleotides, the CDR3 is TGTGCCAGCAATTCGGGACAGGAGCCTTACGAGCAGTACTTC. Its translation: CASNSGQEPYEQYF.